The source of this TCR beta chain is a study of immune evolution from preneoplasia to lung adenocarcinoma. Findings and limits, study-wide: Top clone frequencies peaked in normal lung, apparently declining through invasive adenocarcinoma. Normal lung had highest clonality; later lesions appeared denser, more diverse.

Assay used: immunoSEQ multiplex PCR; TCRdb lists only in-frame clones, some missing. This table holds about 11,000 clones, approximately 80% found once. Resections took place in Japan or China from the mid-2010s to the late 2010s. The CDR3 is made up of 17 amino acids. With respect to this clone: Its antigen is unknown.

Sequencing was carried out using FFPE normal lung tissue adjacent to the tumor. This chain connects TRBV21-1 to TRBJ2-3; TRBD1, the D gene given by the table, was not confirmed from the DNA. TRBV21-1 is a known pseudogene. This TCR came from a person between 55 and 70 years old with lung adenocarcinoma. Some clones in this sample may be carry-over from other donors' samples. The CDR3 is CASMSGQPLRSTDTQYF. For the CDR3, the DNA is TGTGCCAGCATGTCGGGACAGCCCCTCAGGAGCACAGATACGCAGTATTTT.